The entry below gives a single T cell receptor beta chain sequence along with its context. Its cognate antigen is unknown. This sample is drawn from a study of CD8 T cells in ankylosing spondylitis. Broader study findings: A number of the motif variants had already been described in reactive arthritis synovial fluid and blood. Reported data indicate significant enrichment of disease-linked clones within matched ankylosing spondylitis synovial fluid. Roughly eight highly homologous variants made up a TCR beta motif that seemed to typify ankylosing spondylitis blood. Peripheral blood samples showed relatively rare disease-linked clones, and these clones were CD8+.

This CDR3 spans 13 amino acids. Germline V gene sequence: CDR1 DFQATT, CDR2 SNEGSKA (reference sequence). V dropped 4 bases and J dropped 8; count of bases not matched to a gene: 3. TCRdb re-called the 5' RACE reads with MiXCR, one entry per CDR3 protein. The sample shows hundreds of thousands of distinct CDR3 sequences, 8% to 9% of them seen only once. The sequence derives from a female donor with ankylosing spondylitis or in good health (not recorded which). The rearrangement joins TRBV20-1 to TRBJ1-6, with 9 bases that match TRBD1. The sequencing input was blood, either unsorted or a sorted T cell fraction (not recorded which). This CDR3 reads CSAIRDRDSPLHF. The CDR3 bases are TGCAGTGCTATCCGGGACAGGGATTCACCCCTCCACTTT.